This TCR beta chain derives from a study of human T cells and chemical hapten exposure. Background on the study: Upper-back patch tests with 0.01% DPC were read at 6 days. Women made up most patients, who had alopecia areata, totalis or universalis. Broader study findings: DPC sensitization did not alter TCRs above 1 in 1000 frequency.

MiXCR, applied by TCRdb to the RACE reads, yields one record per CDR3 protein. This sample has under 200,000 distinct CDR3 sequences; approximately 31% occur once, and the top ten carry just under 3%. The time point was: pre-sensitization, week 0. Specified treatment: therapeutic diphenylcyclopropenone sensitization with weekly scalp DPC. Total RNA was isolated from whole blood that had not been fractionated. Remarks on this clonotype: Its target is unknown. At one end, the junction sequence differs from germline, possibly due to a read error.

The specimen was whole blood, collected in connection with sensitization to the hapten diphenylcyclopropenone (DPC). This sequence was found in a woman aged 25 to 39 with alopecia areata. Some clones in this sample may be carry-over from other donors' samples.

This chain's CDR3 is CASSQRTIFHF. The CDR3 DNA sequence: TGTGCCAGCAGTCAGAGGACAATATTCCACTTC. V is TRBV28 and J is TRBJ2-7, with D perhaps matching TRBD1 (5 bases). CDR1 is MDHEN, CDR2 SYDVKM, per germline. This CDR3 has 11 residues.